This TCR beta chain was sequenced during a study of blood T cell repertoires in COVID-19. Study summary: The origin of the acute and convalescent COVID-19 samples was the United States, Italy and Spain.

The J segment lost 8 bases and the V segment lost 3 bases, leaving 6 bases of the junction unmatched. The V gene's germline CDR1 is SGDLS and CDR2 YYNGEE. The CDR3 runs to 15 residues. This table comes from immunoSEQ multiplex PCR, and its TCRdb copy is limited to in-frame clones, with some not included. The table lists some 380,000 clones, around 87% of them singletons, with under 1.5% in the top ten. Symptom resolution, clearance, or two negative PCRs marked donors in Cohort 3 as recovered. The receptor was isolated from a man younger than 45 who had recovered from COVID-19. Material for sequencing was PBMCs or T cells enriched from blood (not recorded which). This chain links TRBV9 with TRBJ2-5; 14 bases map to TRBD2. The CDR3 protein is CASSGGLAGGLTQYF. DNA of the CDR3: TGTGCCAGCAGCGGCGGACTAGCGGGGGGTCTCACCCAGTACTTC. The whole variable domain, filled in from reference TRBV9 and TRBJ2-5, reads DSGVTQTPKHLITATGQRVTLRCSPRSGDLSVYWYQQSLDQGLQFLIQYYNGEERAKGNILERFSAQQFPDLHSELNLSSLELGDSALYFCASSGGLAGGLTQYFGPGTRLLVL.